The sequence of this T cell receptor (beta chain) was determined in a study of blood T cell repertoires in COVID-19. About the study: Samples came from the United States, Italy and Spain, spanning acute and convalescent COVID-19. T cells, B-cell-depleted T cells, or PBMCs supplied cDNA or gDNA.

As processed by the authors: Estimation of nucleated cell counts relied on the amplification of reference gene primers. Repertoires were generated with immunoSEQ multiplex PCR, while TCRdb's copy carries only in-frame clones and drops some. V and J calls plus clone size are reproduced from that table; the DNA served to infer D and trimming. The data show about 200,000 clones, 80% to 90% seen once. Trimming shortened V by 4 bases and J by 8 bases, and 17 bases separated the two germline ends. The CDR3 is 14 amino acids. The germline V gene has CDR1 MGHRA and CDR2 YSYEKL. This chain links TRBV4-1 with TRBJ1-2; D possibly corresponds to TRBD1 (5 bases). This clonotype was obtained from a woman aged 80 or over with acute or convalescent COVID-19. Sequencing was performed on peripheral blood. The CDR3 loop reads CASSPGLGDWGYTF. In DNA form, the CDR3 reads TGCGCCAGCAGCCCGGGACTAGGGGACTGGGGCTACACCTTC.